The 18 T cell receptor beta chains below all came from one sample that was sequenced in a study of blood T cell repertoires in COVID-19. Clones were read by immunoSEQ multiplex PCR, and TCRdb kept only the in-frame ones, dropping some. The table has about 160,000 clones, about 85% seen once. Sample: peripheral blood. These receptors were collected from a woman aged 45-60 years with COVID-19, enrolled during active disease.

This clone occurred once. The chain employs TRBV7-3 and TRBJ2-1; 13 bases are a match to TRBD2. Germline V lookup: CDR1 SGHTA, CDR2 FQGTGA. V shed 2 bases, J shed 9 bases, and the junction held 10 bases outside the gene matches. CDR3 size: 17 residues. For the CDR3, the DNA is TGTGCCAGCAGCTTACCCCCCCCGGGACTAGCGGGAATTGAGCAGTTCTTC. It is translated as CASSLPPPGLAGIEQFF.

The V and J genes are TRBV6-5 and TRBJ2-1; D is possibly TRBD2 (6 bases). The ends were cut back, 6 bases at V and 10 bases at J, with 19 bases in the middle. Per germline, CDR1 MNHEY and CDR2 SVGAGI. This CDR3 has 14 amino acids. CDR3 nucleotide sequence: TGTGCCAGCAGCACCCGAGAAGGCGGGAAGGAGCAGTTCTTC. It encodes CASSTREGGKEQFF.

The chain uses TRBV6-4 and TRBJ1-2; D may be TRBD1 (6 bases). The CDR3 is made up of 16 amino acids. Trimming took off 0 bases at V and 4 bases at J, with 15 bases between the two ends. CDR1 and CDR2 (germline): MRHNA, SNTAGT. Written as DNA, the CDR3 is TGTGCCAGCAGTGACTCGAACACAGGGACCTTCTATGGCTACACCTTC. Translated, it gives CASSDSNTGTFYGYTF.

The chain recombines TRBV6-1 with TRBJ2-7, with D possibly TRBD1 on 5 matching bases. This CDR3 spans 19 amino acids. Germline CDR1 is MNHNS and CDR2 is SASEGT. V lost 1 base to trimming and J lost 5 bases, with 27 bases between them. In DNA form, the CDR3 reads TGTGCCAGCAGTGAAGTAGGTCCGGGCAGGGTTTATTCAAGCCACGAGCAGTACTTC. This codes for CASSEVGPGRVYSSHEQYF.

The chain links TRBV11-3 to TRBJ2-1; a possible D gene is TRBD1 (5 bases). Germline-derived CDR1 and CDR2 are SGHNT and YENEEA. The CDR3 contains 17 residues. Trimming removed 3 bases at V and 6 bases at J, with 21 bases between. The CDR3 loop is CASSLGRGSNDLNEQFF. The CDR3 DNA sequence: TGTGCCAGCAGCTTGGGTAGGGGATCCAATGATCTCAATGAGCAGTTCTTC.

This clone was counted a few times. The rearrangement joins TRBV4-1 to TRBJ2-2; no reliable D call. The CDR3 sequence is 16 residues long. Germline V gene data show CDR1 as MGHRA and CDR2 as YSYEKL. V was shortened by 1 base and J by 1 base, with 10 bases between the two germline ends. The CDR3 sequence: CASSQVLAVNTGELFF. The CDR3 nucleotides read TGCGCCAGCAGCCAAGTTCTTGCGGTGAACACCGGGGAGCTGTTTTTT.

This clone was observed a few times. J is TRBJ2-7 and V is TRBV3-1 (or the pseudogene TRBV3-2), with 8 positions matching TRBD2. Per the germline V gene, CDR1 is LGHDT and CDR2 is YNNKEL (reference sequence). This CDR3 is 16 amino acids long. V was clipped by 4 bases and J by 0 bases; unmatched bases: 8. CDR3 amino acids: CASSLGGAGASYEQYF. The CDR3, as DNA: TGTGCCAGCAGCCTCGGGGGGGCGGGGGCCTCCTACGAGCAGTACTTC.

This clone was detected once. This chain links TRBV30 with TRBJ2-3; D ambiguous. In germline, CDR1 is GTSNPN, CDR2 SVGIG (reference sequence). The CDR3 loop spans 14 amino acids. V was clipped by 3 bases and J by 1 base, with 11 bases between them. CDR3 in amino acids: CAWSPPYRTDTQYF. Written as DNA, the CDR3 is TGTGCCTGGAGCCCACCCTATCGCACAGATACGCAGTATTTT.

This clone was observed a handful of times. This sequence joins TRBV6-5 and TRBJ1-2; unclear D gene. Germline lookup yields CDR1 MNHEY and CDR2 SVGAGI. The ends were cut back, 8 bases at V and 2 bases at J, with 12 bases in the middle. The CDR3 runs to 13 residues. The CDR3 sequence: CASRSITNYGYTF. The CDR3 DNA reads as TGTGCCAGCCGGTCTATAACGAACTATGGCTACACCTTC.

The chain is built from TRBV7-3 and TRBJ2-3, with 8 bases aligning to TRBD2. This CDR3 is built from 16 residues. V was clipped by 3 bases and J by 0 bases; unmatched bases: 5. Looked up from germline, CDR1 is SGHTA and CDR2 is FQGTGA. CDR3 sequence (DNA): TGTGCCAGCAGCTTCCGGGGGGGCGAAAGCACAGATACGCAGTATTTT. Residues: CASSFRGGESTDTQYF. Supplemented by reference TRBV7-3 and TRBJ2-3, the full variable domain reads GAGVSQTPSNKVTEKGKYVELRCDPISGHTALYWYRQSLGQGPEFLIYFQGTGAADDSGLPNDRFFAVRPEGSVSTLKIQRTERGDSAVYLCASSFRGGESTDTQYFGPGTRLTVL.

This clone was observed a handful of times. This same CDR3 is encoded by further DNA sequences in the sample. This chain uses TRBV6-6 with TRBJ1-5, with no clear D. V lost 0 bases, J lost 4 bases, and 7 bases lay in between. CDR1 and CDR2 (germline): MNHNY, SVGAGI (reference sequence). CDR3 length: 14 amino acids. Written as DNA, the CDR3 is TGTGCCAGCAGTTACTCGGAGGATAATCAGCCCCAGCATTTT. Amino acids: CASSYSEDNQPQHF.

The rearrangement joins TRBV6-4 to TRBJ1-2; 8 bases fit TRBD1. The V segment lost 2 bases and the J segment 13 bases; nucleotides outside the gene matches: 12. Per the germline V gene, CDR1 is MRHNA and CDR2 is SNTAGT. The length of the CDR3 is 14 residues. The CDR3 nucleotides are TGTGCCAGCAGTGACCTCGGACAGGGACTGAAGCTCACCTTC. Protein: CASSDLGQGLKLTF.

V gene TRBV12-3 or TRBV12-4 combines with J gene TRBJ2-1; D is undetermined. Trimming stripped 6 bases from V and 7 bases from J, with 10 bases between. The CDR3 totals 12 residues. CDR3 DNA: TGTGCCAGCAGGGTCTATCCGAATGAGCAGTTCTTC. This codes for CASRVYPNEQFF.

This chain uses TRBV2 with TRBJ1-5, with D possibly matching TRBD1 (6 bases). The germline CDR1 and CDR2 sequences are SNHLY and FYNNEI. The germline V and J ends were trimmed by 6 bases and 3 bases, with 12 bases remaining between them. The CDR3 has 14 amino acids. The CDR3, as DNA: TGTGCCAGCAGGCCAGGACAGATCAATCAGCCCCAGCATTTT. Translation gives CASRPGQINQPQHF.

The rearrangement links TRBV19 to TRBJ1-5; 7 bases match TRBD1. V was pared by 3 bases and J by 3 bases, with 5 bases of the junction left unmatched. The CDR3 has 15 amino acids. The germline V gene has CDR1 LNHDA and CDR2 SQIVND (reference sequence). The CDR3 DNA reads as TGTGCCAGTAGTATGGGGGGACAGATCAATCAGCCCCAGCATTTT. It specifies CASSMGGQINQPQHF.

The chain is built from TRBV2 and TRBJ2-2, with TRBD1 identical over 7 bases. This CDR3 region has 15 residues. Looked up from germline, CDR1 is SNHLY and CDR2 is FYNNEI. Trimming at V came to 2 bases and at J to 7 bases, leaving 7 bases not matched to a gene. The CDR3 DNA sequence: TGTGCCAGCAGTGAATTACAGGGGAGAAACGGGGAGCTGTTTTTT. Its protein is CASSELQGRNGELFF.

The chain joins TRBV6-2 or TRBV6-3 to TRBJ2-2; TRBD2 matches 10 bases. The trim removed 6 bases at V and 1 base at J, leaving 5 bases unmatched. The CDR3 runs to 16 residues. Germline CDR1 and CDR2: MNHEY and SVGEGT. The chain's CDR3 is CASSSAGGRNTGELFF. The CDR3 nucleotides are TGTGCCAGCAGCTCAGCGGGGGGGCGGAACACCGGGGAGCTGTTTTTT.

This chain links TRBV7-9 with TRBJ1-1, with D possibly matching TRBD1 (5 bases). V lost 8 bases to trimming and J lost 4 bases, with 11 bases between them. This CDR3 has 12 residues. Germline V gene data show CDR1 as SEHNR and CDR2 as FQNEAQ (reference sequence). CDR3 coding DNA: TGTGCCAGCGACAGACTCAGCACTGAAGCTTTCTTT. As protein: CASDRLSTEAFF.